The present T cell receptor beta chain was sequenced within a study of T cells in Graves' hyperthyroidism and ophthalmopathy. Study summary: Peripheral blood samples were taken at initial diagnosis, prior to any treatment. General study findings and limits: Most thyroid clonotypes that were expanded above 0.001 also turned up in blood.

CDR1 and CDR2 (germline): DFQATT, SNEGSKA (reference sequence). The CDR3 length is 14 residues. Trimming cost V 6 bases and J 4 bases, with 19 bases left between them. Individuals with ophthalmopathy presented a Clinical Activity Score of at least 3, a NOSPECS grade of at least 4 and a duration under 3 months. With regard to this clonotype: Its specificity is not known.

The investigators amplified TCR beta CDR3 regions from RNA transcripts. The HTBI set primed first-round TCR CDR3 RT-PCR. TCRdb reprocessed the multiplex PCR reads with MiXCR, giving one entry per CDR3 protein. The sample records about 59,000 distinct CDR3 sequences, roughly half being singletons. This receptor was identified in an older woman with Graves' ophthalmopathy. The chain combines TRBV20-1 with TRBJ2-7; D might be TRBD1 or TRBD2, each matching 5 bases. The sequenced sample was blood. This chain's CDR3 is CSALPGTDRYEQYF. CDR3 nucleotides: TGCAGTGCGTTACCCGGGACCGACCGGTACGAGCAGTACTTC.